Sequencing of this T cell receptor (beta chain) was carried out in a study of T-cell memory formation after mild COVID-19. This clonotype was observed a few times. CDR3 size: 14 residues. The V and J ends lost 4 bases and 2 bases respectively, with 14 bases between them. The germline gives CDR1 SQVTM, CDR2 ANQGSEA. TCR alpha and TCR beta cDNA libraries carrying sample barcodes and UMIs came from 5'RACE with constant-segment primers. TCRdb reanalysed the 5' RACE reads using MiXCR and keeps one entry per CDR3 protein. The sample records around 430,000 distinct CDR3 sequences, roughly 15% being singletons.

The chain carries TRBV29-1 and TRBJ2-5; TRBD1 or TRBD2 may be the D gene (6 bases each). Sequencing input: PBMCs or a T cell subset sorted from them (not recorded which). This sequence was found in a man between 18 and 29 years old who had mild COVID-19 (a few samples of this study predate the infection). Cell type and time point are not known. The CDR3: CSVGRGRRQETQYF. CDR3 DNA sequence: TGCAGCGTTGGAAGGGGGAGGAGGCAAGAGACCCAGTACTTC.